These 15 T cell receptor beta chains came from one sample sequenced in a study of CD8+ T cells in alopecia areata. Treatment defined: oral pan-JAK inhibitor, 5-10 mg twice daily. Extracted from the samples, RNA was reverse transcribed into cDNA to serve as the sequencing template. Some clones are missing from TCRdb's copy, which holds only in-frame ones; the method was immunoSEQ multiplex PCR. The sample includes 190,000 or so clones, roughly three fifths seen only once; the top ten take about 12%. The material sequenced was CD8+ T cells sorted from blood, taken at week 24, from a patient treated with tofacitinib. The receptors derive from a human donor with alopecia areata.

The rearrangement links TRBV9 to TRBJ1-2; D is unclear. Trimming shortened V by 1 base and J by 7 bases, and 11 bases separated the two germline ends. This CDR3 region has 13 residues. Germline CDR1 SGDLS, CDR2 YYNGEE. CDR3 coding DNA: TGTGCCAGCAGCGTATGGTCGGGGTTTGGCTACACCTTC. Translation: CASSVWSGFGYTF.

The CDR3 DNA sequence: TGTGCCAGCAGCCAAGAAGGAACTAGCGGGTTCACCGGGGAGCTGTTTTTT. Its translation: CASSQEGTSGFTGELFF. The chain recombines TRBV4-2 with TRBJ2-2; 9 bases line up with TRBD2. The junction had 6 bases not matched to a gene; V was cut back by 0 bases and J by 4 bases. The CDR3 totals 17 residues. Germline loops: CDR1 LGHNA, CDR2 YNFKEQ.

V and J are TRBV4-1 and TRBJ1-1, with unresolved D. V gave up 3 bases and J gave up 0 bases, with 11 bases separating them. This CDR3 is built from 15 residues. Germline CDR1 is MGHRA and CDR2 is YSYEKL. CDR3 bases: TGCGCCAGCAGCCACACCCGAGAATTGAACACTGAAGCTTTCTTT. Translating it yields CASSHTRELNTEAFF.

The rearrangement links TRBV30 to TRBJ1-2; D gene unclear. Trimming left V 3 bases short and J 0 bases short, with 11 bases between. The CDR3 runs to 14 residues. Germline lookup yields CDR1 GTSNPN and CDR2 SVGIG (reference sequence). CDR3 protein: CAWRGYGTNYGYTF. CDR3 sequence (DNA): TGTGCCTGGAGAGGGTATGGAACTAACTATGGCTACACCTTC.

The V and J genes are TRBV6-6 and TRBJ1-1; a possible D gene is TRBD1 (5 bases). CDR3 length equals 13 residues. Trimming took 0 bases from V and 6 from J, leaving 8 bases between them. Germline lookup yields CDR1 MNHNY and CDR2 SVGAGI (reference sequence). In DNA, the CDR3 is TGTGCCAGCAGTTACTCGATGGGGGCTGAAGCTTTCTTT. This sequence encodes CASSYSMGAEAFF.

The chain is built from TRBV6-5 and TRBJ2-2; the D is unclear. In germline, CDR1 is MNHEY, CDR2 SVGAGI. The CDR3 length is 16 residues. Trimming shortened V by 4 bases and J by 4 bases, and 16 bases separated the two germline ends. The CDR3 sequence: CASSSTYWQATGELFF. The CDR3 coding sequence is TGTGCCAGCAGTTCCACCTATTGGCAGGCCACCGGGGAGCTGTTTTTT.

A few counts support this clone. V gene TRBV25-1 combines with J gene TRBJ1-5; D may be TRBD1 (5 bases). This CDR3 has 14 amino acids. V shed 5 bases and J shed 2 bases, with 10 bases lying between them. Germline lookup yields CDR1 MGHDK and CDR2 SYGVNS. The CDR3 here is CASSTMGGNQPQHF. DNA for the CDR3: TGTGCCAGCAGTACGATGGGGGGCAATCAGCCCCAGCATTTT. Based on the CDR3 plus reference TRBV25-1 and TRBJ1-5, the full variable domain is EADIYQTPRYLVIGTGKKITLECSQTMGHDKMYWYQQDPGMELHLIHYSYGVNSTEKGDLSSESTVSRIRTEHFPLTLESARPSHTSQYLCASSTMGGNQPQHFGDGTRLSIL.

V usage is TRBV7-9 and J usage is TRBJ1-5; D gene uncertain. This CDR3 contains 14 residues. The V gene lost 8 bases and the J gene lost 1 base, with 12 bases spanning the gap. Germline V lookup: CDR1 SEHNR, CDR2 FQNEAQ (reference sequence). The chain's CDR3 is CASFKGGSNQPQHF. The CDR3 DNA reads as TGTGCCAGCTTTAAGGGTGGAAGCAATCAGCCCCAGCATTTT.

The chain links TRBV27 to TRBJ1-4, with D maybe TRBD1 (5 bases). From germline, CDR1 is MNHEY and CDR2 SMNVEV (reference sequence). Trimming took 4 bases from V and 7 from J, leaving 10 bases between them. There are 13 residues in the CDR3. The DNA of the CDR3 is TGTGCCAGCAGTTGGGGCTTTAGTGAAAAACTGTTTTTT. Translation: CASSWGFSEKLFF.

The chain is built from TRBV4-2 and TRBJ1-6; 12 bases agree with TRBD1. CDR1 is LGHNA, CDR2 YNFKEQ, per germline. CDR3 length: 15 amino acids. With 3 bases clipped from V and 10 bases from J, the junction kept 4 bases outside the gene matches. CDR3 loop: CASSHGTGGMSPLHF. In DNA, the CDR3 is TGTGCCAGCAGCCACGGGACAGGGGGCATGTCACCCCTCCACTTT.

The rearrangement links TRBV6-5 to TRBJ1-2, with D hard to call. V lost 8 bases, J lost 0 bases, and 16 bases lay in between. CDR1 is MNHEY and CDR2 is SVGAGI in the germline V gene. The CDR3 is 15 residues long. This CDR3 reads CASSLPKASNYGYTF. CDR3 nucleotide sequence: TGTGCCAGCTCCCTACCGAAGGCGTCTAACTATGGCTACACCTTC.

The count of this clone is one. The chain is built from TRBV23-1 and TRBJ2-7, with TRBD1 identical over 8 bases. TRBV23-1 is reported as an ORF; its role is uncertain. The V gene end was trimmed by 3 bases and the J gene end by 0 bases; junction bases not matched to a gene: 7. This CDR3 comprises 16 residues. CDR3 loop: CASSHRGQVSSYEQYF. The CDR3 nucleotides read TGCGCCAGCAGTCACCGGGGACAGGTGAGCTCCTACGAGCAGTACTTC.

This clone was counted only a few times. V usage is TRBV10-3 and J usage is TRBJ2-2, with D maybe TRBD2 (6 bases). The CDR3 covers 13 residues. V was shortened by 6 bases and J by 2 bases, with 7 bases between the two germline ends. The germline V gene has CDR1 ENHRY and CDR2 SYGVKD. DNA for the CDR3: TGTGCCATCAGGGGACTCAACACCGGGGAGCTGTTTTTT. It yields the protein CAIRGLNTGELFF.

This chain joins TRBV7-2 and TRBJ1-1; no clear D gene. This CDR3 is built from 13 residues. Germline CDR1 reads SGHTA; CDR2 reads FQGNSA. The V end lost 1 base, the J end lost 6 bases, and 9 bases lay between the germline ends. The CDR3 here is CASSLEAGPEAFF. The CDR3 nucleotides are TGTGCCAGCAGCTTAGAGGCAGGACCTGAAGCTTTCTTT.

This clone showed up just a few times. The V and J genes are TRBV30 and TRBJ2-2, with unresolved D. Germline V gives CDR1 GTSNPN, CDR2 SVGIG (reference sequence). CDR3 length: 12 amino acids. Between the trimmed V and J ends, which lost 1 base and 1 base, there was a span of 1 base. CDR3 nucleotides: TGTGCCTGGAGTGAGAACACCGGGGAGCTGTTTTTT. This gives the protein CAWSENTGELFF.